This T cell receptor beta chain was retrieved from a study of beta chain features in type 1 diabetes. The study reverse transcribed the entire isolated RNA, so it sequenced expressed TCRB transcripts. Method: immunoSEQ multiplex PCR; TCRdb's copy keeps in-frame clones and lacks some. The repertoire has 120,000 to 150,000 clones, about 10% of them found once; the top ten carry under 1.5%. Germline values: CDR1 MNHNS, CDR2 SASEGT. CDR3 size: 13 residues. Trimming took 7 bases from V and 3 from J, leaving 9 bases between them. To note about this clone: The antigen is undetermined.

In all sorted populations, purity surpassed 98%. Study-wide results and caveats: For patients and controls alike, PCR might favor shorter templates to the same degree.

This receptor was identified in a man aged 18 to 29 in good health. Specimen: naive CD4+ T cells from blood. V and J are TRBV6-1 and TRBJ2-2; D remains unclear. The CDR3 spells CASIFRDTGELFF. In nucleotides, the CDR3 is TGTGCCAGCATTTTCCGGGACACCGGGGAGCTGTTTTTT.